This T cell receptor (beta chain) was sequenced in a study of cytomegalovirus exposure and HLA in healthy donors. General study findings and limits: A highly shared variant cluster was judged a likely technical artifact. Per a later analysis, HLA-associated TCR beta chains showed more clonal expansion than other, equally common TCR beta chains. What TCR beta sequences reportedly achieved was accurate prediction of HLA-A and HLA-B alleles in most subjects.

Germline CDR1 is MNHEY and CDR2 is SMNVEV (reference sequence). V shed 2 bases and J shed 2 bases, with 13 bases lying between them. The CDR3 is made up of 16 amino acids. Both 60 Vbeta primers and 13 Jbeta primers went into the PCR. TCRdb's copy holds only in-frame clones and misses some; the assay was immunoSEQ multiplex PCR. The sample shows around 100,000 clones, roughly 73% of them seen only once. This clone was counted only a few times. Its matching antigen is unknown. V gene TRBV27 combines with J gene TRBJ1-5, with D maybe TRBD1 (5 bases). This receptor was obtained from a woman in her 30s in good health and CMV-seronegative. The sequenced sample consisted of PBMCs. The chain's CDR3 is CASSLSGMGRNQPQHF. Here the CDR3 DNA reads TGTGCCAGCAGTTTAAGTGGGATGGGGCGCAATCAGCCCCAGCATTTT.